One T cell receptor beta chain is described in this entry. Its antigen is as yet unknown. There are 14 residues in the CDR3. The V gene lost 10 bases and the J gene lost 0 bases, with 12 bases spanning the gap. From germline, CDR1 is KGHDR and CDR2 SFDVKD. This entry is derived from a study of T-cell memory formation after mild COVID-19. Study at large: TCR clusters were mostly donor specific. The study, taken as a whole, reports: Later expanders leaned CD4+, whereas day 15 to 85 contracting clones were balanced CD4/CD8. The study found contracting CD4+ clones mainly in CM and EM and contracting CD8+ clones in EMRA.

5'RACE, which relied on constant-segment primers, yielded TCR alpha and TCR beta cDNA libraries carrying sample barcodes and UMIs. MiXCR, applied by TCRdb to the 5' RACE reads, yields one record per CDR3 protein. Of 450,000 or so distinct CDR3 sequences detected, approximately 25% appear once; the ten largest clones hold around 13%. The sample consisted of PBMCs or a T cell subset sorted from them (not recorded which). The rearrangement links TRBV24-1 to TRBJ1-5; D possibly corresponds to TRBD1 (6 bases). This sequence originates from an adult woman who had mild COVID-19 (a few samples of this study predate the infection). Cell type and time point are not known. CDR3 protein: CATADRLSNQPQHF. CDR3 coding DNA: TGTGCCACTGCGGACAGACTTAGCAATCAGCCCCAGCATTTT.